This is a list of T cell receptor beta chains from one sample in a study of CD8 T cells in ankylosing spondylitis. MiXCR, run by TCRdb on the 5' RACE reads, gives a single entry per CDR3 protein. The data contain a few hundred thousand distinct CDR3 sequences, about 12% of them singletons. Sequencing input: blood, either unsorted or a sorted T cell fraction (not recorded which). These receptors all come from a male donor with ankylosing spondylitis. Both conserved end residues are part of each CDR3. Each record gives: V gene, clone size, J gene, D gene, CDR3 DNA, CDR3 protein. A D gene is named only where the DNA matches it firmly. Clone size appears in some rows only: once, few, many, or a class for an expanded clone.

v_call: TRBV15
clone_size: many
j_call: TRBJ1-2
d_call: .
cdr3_nt: TGTGCCACCAGCAGACTATCCGGGACACTAGCTAACTATGGCTACACCTTC
cdr3_aa: CATSRLSGTLANYGYTF

v_call: TRBV5-1
clone_size: few
j_call: TRBJ2-1
d_call: .
cdr3_nt: TGCGCCAGCAGCTTGGAATTGCGGGATGTGTTCTTC
cdr3_aa: CASSLELRDVFF

v_call: TRBV20-1
clone_size: .
j_call: TRBJ2-1
d_call: TRBD2
cdr3_nt: TGCAGTGCTCCGTTTCCCAGCGGGAGATTCAATGAGCAGTTCTTC
cdr3_aa: CSAPFPSGRFNEQFF

v_call: TRBV12-3/TRBV12-4
clone_size: few
j_call: TRBJ1-5
d_call: .
cdr3_nt: TGTGCCAGCAGTCCTACAAACCGGGCTCAGCCCCAGCATTTT
cdr3_aa: CASSPTNRAQPQHF

v_call: TRBV3-1
clone_size: few
j_call: TRBJ2-7
d_call: .
cdr3_nt: TGTGCCAGCAGCGCCGCCGGCCCTTCCTACGAGCAGTACTTC
cdr3_aa: CASSAAGPSYEQYF

v_call: TRBV9
clone_size: few
j_call: TRBJ2-2
d_call: .
cdr3_nt: TGTGCCAGCGGAAGTGGAACACGGGCTAGGGGGGAGCTGTTTTTT
cdr3_aa: CASGSGTRARGELFF

v_call: TRBV4-1
clone_size: .
j_call: TRBJ1-2
d_call: .
cdr3_nt: TGCGCCAGCAGCCAGGGGAGGGGCTCCAACTATGGCTACACCTTC
cdr3_aa: CASSQGRGSNYGYTF

v_call: TRBV5-1
clone_size: many
j_call: TRBJ1-1
d_call: TRBD1
cdr3_nt: TGCGCCAGCAGCTTGGCCGGGACAGCGGACACTGAAGCTTTCTTT
cdr3_aa: CASSLAGTADTEAFF

v_call: TRBV5-1
clone_size: few
j_call: TRBJ1-4
d_call: .
cdr3_nt: TGCGCCAGCAGCCTCACAGGGAGGACAACTAATGAAAAACTGTTTTTT
cdr3_aa: CASSLTGRTTNEKLFF

v_call: TRBV20-1
clone_size: .
j_call: TRBJ1-2
d_call: .
cdr3_nt: TGCAGTGCCACCCCCGGGGGCCTCTTATCGGGCTACACCTTC
cdr3_aa: CSATPGGLLSGYTF

v_call: TRBV20-1
clone_size: .
j_call: TRBJ1-5
d_call: TRBD1
cdr3_nt: TGCAGTGCTTTAGACAGGGGATCCAATCAGCCCCAGCATTTT
cdr3_aa: CSALDRGSNQPQHF

v_call: TRBV7-2
clone_size: .
j_call: TRBJ1-2
d_call: .
cdr3_nt: TGTGCCAGCAGCTTTCCGGGAAGGGGCGGGAGTGGCTACACCTTC
cdr3_aa: CASSFPGRGGSGYTF

v_call: TRBV11-2
clone_size: .
j_call: TRBJ2-3
d_call: .
cdr3_nt: TGTGCCAGCAGCTTAGATGGGCAGGGGCTTATCACAGATACGCAGTATTTT
cdr3_aa: CASSLDGQGLITDTQYF

v_call: TRBV6-1
clone_size: few
j_call: TRBJ2-1
d_call: TRBD2
cdr3_nt: TGTGCCAGCAGCCTTAGCGGGCTGAGCTCCTACAATGAGCAGTTCTTC
cdr3_aa: CASSLSGLSSYNEQFF

v_call: TRBV20-1
clone_size: .
j_call: TRBJ2-1
d_call: TRBD2
cdr3_nt: TGCAGTGCTAGAGATTCCCCGGGAGGCTACAATGAGCAGTTCTTC
cdr3_aa: CSARDSPGGYNEQFF

v_call: TRBV20-1
clone_size: few
j_call: TRBJ2-3
d_call: .
cdr3_nt: TGCAGTGCCATATTCGGGGTGTCCAATACGCAGTATTTT
cdr3_aa: CSAIFGVSNTQYF

v_call: TRBV6-2/TRBV6-3
clone_size: .
j_call: TRBJ1-1
d_call: .
cdr3_nt: TGTGCCAGCGCAACCCGAAGTAGGAGTGACAGGTGGAACGCTGAAGCTTTCTTT
cdr3_aa: CASATRSRSDRWNAEAFF

v_call: TRBV24-1
clone_size: few
j_call: TRBJ2-1
d_call: TRBD2
cdr3_nt: TGTGCCACCAGTGATTCGCCCGGGACTAGATACAATGAGCAGTTCTTC
cdr3_aa: CATSDSPGTRYNEQFF

v_call: TRBV5-6
clone_size: many
j_call: TRBJ2-7
d_call: .
cdr3_nt: TGTGCCAGCAGCCCGGTGGGGGGTCGTCGCACCTACGAGCAGTACTTC
cdr3_aa: CASSPVGGRRTYEQYF

v_call: TRBV28
clone_size: .
j_call: TRBJ2-7
d_call: .
cdr3_nt: TGTGCCAGCATAGGAAATCGCCACCTCCCGAACGAGCAGTACTTC
cdr3_aa: CASIGNRHLPNEQYF

v_call: TRBV20-1
clone_size: .
j_call: TRBJ2-3
d_call: TRBD2
cdr3_nt: TGCAGTGCACCAGCTAGCGGGGAGACAGATACGCAGTATTTT
cdr3_aa: CSAPASGETDTQYF

v_call: TRBV3-1
clone_size: .
j_call: TRBJ2-4
d_call: TRBD2
cdr3_nt: TGTGCCAGCAGCCATTTCCCGGGACTAGCGGGAGGGGGAAACATTCAGTACTTC
cdr3_aa: CASSHFPGLAGGGNIQYF

v_call: TRBV30
clone_size: .
j_call: TRBJ2-1
d_call: TRBD2
cdr3_nt: TGTGCCTGGAGTTCACGGGGACTATACAATGAGCAGTTCTTC
cdr3_aa: CAWSSRGLYNEQFF

v_call: TRBV7-8
clone_size: .
j_call: TRBJ1-2
d_call: .
cdr3_nt: TGTGCCAGCAGCTTAGTTAGACAGTCTTTTAACTATGGCTACACCTTC
cdr3_aa: CASSLVRQSFNYGYTF

v_call: TRBV24-1
clone_size: .
j_call: TRBJ2-5
d_call: .
cdr3_nt: TGTGCCACCAGTGACCCCTCCGGTGGGTACCAAGAGACCCAGTACTTC
cdr3_aa: CATSDPSGGYQETQYF

v_call: TRBV20-1
clone_size: few
j_call: TRBJ2-5
d_call: TRBD2
cdr3_nt: TGCAGTGCTAGTCAGTTAGCGGGATTCCAAGAGACCCAGTACTTC
cdr3_aa: CSASQLAGFQETQYF

v_call: TRBV3-1
clone_size: .
j_call: TRBJ2-2
d_call: .
cdr3_nt: TGTGCCAGCAGCCACGTGCTGAACACCGGGGAGCTGTTTTTT
cdr3_aa: CASSHVLNTGELFF

v_call: TRBV6-4
clone_size: .
j_call: TRBJ2-1
d_call: TRBD2
cdr3_nt: TGTGCCAGCAGTGACCTGACTAGCGGGTTCAATGAGCAGTTCTTC
cdr3_aa: CASSDLTSGFNEQFF

v_call: TRBV2
clone_size: few
j_call: TRBJ2-1
d_call: TRBD2
cdr3_nt: TGTGCCAGCCCCCTTAGCGGGTCCTCCTACAATGAGCAGTTCTTC
cdr3_aa: CASPLSGSSYNEQFF

v_call: TRBV5-1
clone_size: .
j_call: TRBJ2-1
d_call: .
cdr3_nt: TGCGCCAGCAGCTTGCTAGGGTTCGGCAATGAGCAGTTCTTC
cdr3_aa: CASSLLGFGNEQFF

v_call: TRBV18
clone_size: .
j_call: TRBJ2-2
d_call: TRBD2
cdr3_nt: TGTGCCAGCTCACCTCGAAGCGGGAGGGACACCGGGGAGCTGTTTTTT
cdr3_aa: CASSPRSGRDTGELFF

v_call: TRBV18
clone_size: .
j_call: TRBJ2-6
d_call: .
cdr3_nt: TGTGCCAGCTCACCAGCAGGGACCAACTCTGGGGCCAACGTCCTGACTTTC
cdr3_aa: CASSPAGTNSGANVLTF

v_call: TRBV11-2
clone_size: few
j_call: TRBJ1-2
d_call: .
cdr3_nt: TGTGCCAGCAGCTTAGACCGCGCGGCTAACTATGGCTACACCTTC
cdr3_aa: CASSLDRAANYGYTF

v_call: TRBV7-8
clone_size: many
j_call: TRBJ2-3
d_call: .
cdr3_nt: TGTGCCAGCAGCTTAGTTTTAGCCGAAGATACGCAGTATTTT
cdr3_aa: CASSLVLAEDTQYF

v_call: TRBV5-1
clone_size: .
j_call: TRBJ2-5
d_call: .
cdr3_nt: TGCGCCAGCAGCTTGGGGGGTATCGGCGAGACCCAGTACTTC
cdr3_aa: CASSLGGIGETQYF

v_call: TRBV24-1
clone_size: few
j_call: TRBJ2-1
d_call: TRBD2
cdr3_nt: TGTGCCACCAGTGGGGGGAGTACTAGCGGGACTTACAATGAGCAGTTCTTC
cdr3_aa: CATSGGSTSGTYNEQFF

v_call: TRBV5-1
clone_size: .
j_call: TRBJ1-1
d_call: TRBD1
cdr3_nt: TGCGCCAGCAGCCAGGGACAGGGGGCCGGCACTGAAGCTTTCTTT
cdr3_aa: CASSQGQGAGTEAFF

v_call: TRBV5-1
clone_size: .
j_call: TRBJ2-2
d_call: .
cdr3_nt: TGCGCCAGCAGCCCCGGGGACTTTTTGAACACCGGGGAGCTGTTTTTT
cdr3_aa: CASSPGDFLNTGELFF

v_call: TRBV24-1
clone_size: few
j_call: TRBJ1-5
d_call: .
cdr3_nt: TGTGCCACCAGTGAATATAATCAGCCCCAGCATTTT
cdr3_aa: CATSEYNQPQHF

v_call: TRBV20-1
clone_size: few
j_call: TRBJ2-1
d_call: .
cdr3_nt: TGCAGTGCCCTCGGAGCGGAGGATCATCTCTACAATGAGCAGTTCTTC
cdr3_aa: CSALGAEDHLYNEQFF